A selection of T cell receptor beta chains follows, all from one sample in a study of shared clonotypes between healthy human individuals. The protocol was immunoSEQ multiplex PCR, while the TCRdb copy is restricted to in-frame clones and leaves out a portion. The sample consists of fewer than 600,000 clones, just over 75% of them appearing once. Sequencing was performed on PBMCs. Source of these receptors: a woman aged 40 to 50 in good health. Some clones in this sample may be carry-over from other donors' samples. The CDR3 runs from the conserved cysteine through the conserved F or W. A D gene is named only where the DNA matches it firmly. Expanded clones are given a class, and other clones once, few, many or no size at all.

>TRBJ1-1|TRBV11-1|.|.
TGTGCCAGCAGCTTGGGACCACGGAATGCTTTCTTT
CASSLGPRNAFF
>TRBJ2-1|TRBV15|TRBD1|.
TGTGCCACCAGCAGAAACAGGGGAGCCTACAATGAGCAGTTCTTC
CATSRNRGAYNEQFF
>TRBJ2-3|TRBV5-1|TRBD2|.
TGCGCCAGCAGCCCCGAACCGAGACTAGCGGGAGGTACAGATACGCAGTATTTT
CASSPEPRLAGGTDTQYF
>TRBJ2-5|TRBV18|TRBD2|once
TGTGCCAGCTCACCGAGACTAGCGGTAGAGACCCAGTACTTC
CASSPRLAVETQYF
>TRBJ2-1|TRBV9|TRBD2|.
TGTGCCAGCAGCGCCCCTGGACTAGCGGGAGGTCGGGAGCAGTTCTTC
CASSAPGLAGGREQFF
>TRBJ2-7|TRBV5-4|.|.
TGTGCCAGCAGCTTACCCGGGGACGAGCAGTACTTC
CASSLPGDEQYF
>TRBJ2-1|TRBV27|.|few
TGTGCCAGCTCGACAGGTTTGAAGAATGAGCAGTTCTTC
CASSTGLKNEQFF
>TRBJ1-1|TRBV1|.|.
TGCACCAGCATCCCCCAGATGGGGGAAATGAACACTGAAGCTTTCTTT
CTSIPQMGEMNTEAFF
>TRBJ2-7|TRBV11-2|.|.
TGTGCCAGCAGCCTATTACCCTCCTACGAGCAGTACTTC
CASSLLPSYEQYF
>TRBJ1-5|TRBV18|.|.
TGTGCCAGCTCACCTTCCCGGGACGGACATAGCAATCAGCCCCAGCATTTT
CASSPSRDGHSNQPQHF
>TRBJ1-2|TRBV7-8|.|.
TGTGCCAGCAGCCTTGGGTGGGACTATGGCTACACCTTC
CASSLGWDYGYTF
>TRBJ2-1|TRBV5-8|.|.
TGTGCCAGCAGCTTGGTTTACAATGAGCAGTTCTTC
CASSLVYNEQFF
>TRBJ2-7|TRBV5-1|.|.
TGCGCCAGCAGCTTGGCCCCAGGGGTCTCCTACGAGCAGTACTTC
CASSLAPGVSYEQYF
>TRBJ1-4|TRBV27|.|.
TGTGCCAGCAGTTTTTCTGGAGCAGACGAAAAACTGTTTTTT
CASSFSGADEKLFF
>TRBJ1-6|TRBV19|TRBD1|.
TGTGCCAGTAGACCTCAGGGGGCCAATTCACCCCTCCACTTT
CASRPQGANSPLHF
>TRBJ2-7|TRBV27|TRBD2|.
TGTGCCAGCAGTTTGCGGGAGGGCTACGAGCAGTACTTC
CASSLREGYEQYF
>TRBJ2-7|TRBV30|.|.
TGTGCCTGGAGAAGAGGGCTAGAAGGTCGTCCGGGACCCTACGAGCAGTACTTC
CAWRRGLEGRPGPYEQYF
>TRBJ2-1|TRBV29-1|TRBD2|.
TGCAGCGTTGGGCGGGGAGCGGGGACGTCCTACAATGAGCAGTTCTTC
CSVGRGAGTSYNEQFF
>TRBJ2-6|TRBV10-1|.|.
TGCGCCAGCAGACAGGGTCCTTCTGGGGCCAACGTCCTGACTTTC
CASRQGPSGANVLTF
>TRBJ2-3|TRBV7-2|.|.
TGTGCCAGCAGCTTGTCGCTAGCGGAGACAGGTACGCAGTATTTT
CASSLSLAETGTQYF
>TRBJ1-5|TRBV27|.|few
TGTGCCAGCAGTTTCACCGCCAATCAGCCCCAGCATTTT
CASSFTANQPQHF
>TRBJ1-1|TRBV6-5|.|.
TGTGCCAGCAACCACAACCTCGGGGTAGGCACTGAAGCTTTCTTT
CASNHNLGVGTEAFF
>TRBJ2-7|TRBV30|.|.
TGTGCCTGGTCGCCGGGAACCAACGAGCAGTACTTC
CAWSPGTNEQYF
>TRBJ2-2|TRBV6-4|.|few
TGTGCCAGCAGTGACGATACAGCCACCGGGGAGCTGTTTTTT
CASSDDTATGELFF
>TRBJ1-3|TRBV18|.|.
TGTGCCAGCTCACCAATGACAGGTGCTAATGGAAACACCATATATTTT
CASSPMTGANGNTIYF